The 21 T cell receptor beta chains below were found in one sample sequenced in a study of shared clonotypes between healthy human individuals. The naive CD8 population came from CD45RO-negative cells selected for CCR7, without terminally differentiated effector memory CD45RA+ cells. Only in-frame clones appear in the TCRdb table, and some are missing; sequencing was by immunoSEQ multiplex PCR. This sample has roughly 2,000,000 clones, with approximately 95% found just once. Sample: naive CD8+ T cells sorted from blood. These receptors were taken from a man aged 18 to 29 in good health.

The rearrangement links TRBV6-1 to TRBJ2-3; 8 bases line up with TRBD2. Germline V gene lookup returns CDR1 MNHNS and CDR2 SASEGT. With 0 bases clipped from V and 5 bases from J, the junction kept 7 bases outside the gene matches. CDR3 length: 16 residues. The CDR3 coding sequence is TGTGCCAGCAGTGAAGCCGGGGGGGGGCAATTAGATACGCAGTATTTT. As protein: CASSEAGGGQLDTQYF.

The DNA for the CDR3 is TGTGCCAGCAGCACCCACTCAGGGGCCACTGAAGCTTTCTTT. It specifies CASSTHSGATEAFF. The V call is TRBV9, the J call TRBJ1-1; TRBD1 is a possible D gene (6 bases). The CDR3 totals 14 residues. V shed 4 bases and J shed 4 bases, with 14 bases lying between them. Germline V CDR1 and CDR2: SGDLS, YYNGEE.

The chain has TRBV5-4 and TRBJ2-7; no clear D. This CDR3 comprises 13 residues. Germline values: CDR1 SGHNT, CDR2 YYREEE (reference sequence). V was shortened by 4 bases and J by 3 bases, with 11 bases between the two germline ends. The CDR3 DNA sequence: TGTGCCAGCAGCCGAGGCGTAGGCTACGAGCAGTACTTC. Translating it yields CASSRGVGYEQYF.

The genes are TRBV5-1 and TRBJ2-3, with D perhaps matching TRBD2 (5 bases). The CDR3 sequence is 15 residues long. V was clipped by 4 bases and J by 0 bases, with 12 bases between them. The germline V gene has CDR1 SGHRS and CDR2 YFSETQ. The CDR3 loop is CASSPGSVSTDTQYF. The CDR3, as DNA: TGCGCCAGCAGCCCTGGGAGTGTTAGCACAGATACGCAGTATTTT.

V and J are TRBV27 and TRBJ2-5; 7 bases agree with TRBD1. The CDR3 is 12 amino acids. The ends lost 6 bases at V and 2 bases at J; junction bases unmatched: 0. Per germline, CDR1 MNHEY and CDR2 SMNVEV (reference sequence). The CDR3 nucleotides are TGTGCCAGCAGGGGACAGCAAGAGACCCAGTACTTC. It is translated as CASRGQQETQYF.

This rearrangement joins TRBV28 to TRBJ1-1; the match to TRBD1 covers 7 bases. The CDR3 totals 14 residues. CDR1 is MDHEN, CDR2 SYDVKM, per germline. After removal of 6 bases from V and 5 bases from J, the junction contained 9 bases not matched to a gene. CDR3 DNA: TGTGCCAGCAGCATAGGGGCAGGGGGGACTGAAGCTTTCTTT. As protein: CASSIGAGGTEAFF.

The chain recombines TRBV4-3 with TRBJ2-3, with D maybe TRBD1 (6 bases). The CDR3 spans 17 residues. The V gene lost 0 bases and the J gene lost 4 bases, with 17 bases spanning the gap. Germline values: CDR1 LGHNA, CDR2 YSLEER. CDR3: CASSQDRSAWGPDTQYF. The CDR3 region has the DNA TGCGCCAGCAGCCAAGATCGTTCAGCTTGGGGGCCAGATACGCAGTATTTT.

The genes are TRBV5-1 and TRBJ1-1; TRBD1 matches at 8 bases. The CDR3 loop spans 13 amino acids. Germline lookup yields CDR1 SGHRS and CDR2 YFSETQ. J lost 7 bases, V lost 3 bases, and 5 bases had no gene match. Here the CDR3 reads CASSWTGLNEAFF. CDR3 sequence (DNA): TGCGCCAGCAGCTGGACAGGGCTGAATGAAGCTTTCTTT. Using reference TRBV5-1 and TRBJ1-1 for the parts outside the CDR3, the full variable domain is KAGVTQTPRYLIKTRGQQVTLSCSPISGHRSVSWYQQTPGQGLQFLFEYFSETQRNKGNFPGRFSGRQFSNSRSEMNVSTLELGDSALYLCASSWTGLNEAFFGQGTRLTVV.

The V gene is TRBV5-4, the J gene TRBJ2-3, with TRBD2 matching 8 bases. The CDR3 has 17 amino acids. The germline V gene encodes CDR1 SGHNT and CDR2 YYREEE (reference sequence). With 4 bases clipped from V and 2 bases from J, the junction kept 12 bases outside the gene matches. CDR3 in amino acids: CASSRGLAGSSTDTQYF. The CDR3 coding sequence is TGTGCCAGCAGCCGAGGACTAGCCGGGTCTTCCACAGATACGCAGTATTTT.

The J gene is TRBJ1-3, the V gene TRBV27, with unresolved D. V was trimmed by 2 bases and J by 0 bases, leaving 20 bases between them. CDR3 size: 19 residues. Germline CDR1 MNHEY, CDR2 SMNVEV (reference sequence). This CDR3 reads CASSLTGVTGPTSGNTIYF. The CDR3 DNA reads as TGTGCCAGCAGTTTAACGGGTGTAACTGGACCGACCTCTGGAAACACCATATATTTT.

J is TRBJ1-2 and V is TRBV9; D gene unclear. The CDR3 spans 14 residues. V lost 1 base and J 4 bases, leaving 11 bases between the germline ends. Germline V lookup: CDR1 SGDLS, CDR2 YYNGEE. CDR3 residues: CASSVTSYGYGYTF. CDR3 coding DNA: TGTGCCAGCAGCGTAACTAGCTACGGCTATGGCTACACCTTC.

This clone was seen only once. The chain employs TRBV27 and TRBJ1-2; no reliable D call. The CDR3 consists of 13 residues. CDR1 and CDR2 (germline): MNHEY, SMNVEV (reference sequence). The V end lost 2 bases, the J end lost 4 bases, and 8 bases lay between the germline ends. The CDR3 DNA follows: TGTGCCAGCAGTTTAAATGCCCTCTATGGCTACACCTTC. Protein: CASSLNALYGYTF.

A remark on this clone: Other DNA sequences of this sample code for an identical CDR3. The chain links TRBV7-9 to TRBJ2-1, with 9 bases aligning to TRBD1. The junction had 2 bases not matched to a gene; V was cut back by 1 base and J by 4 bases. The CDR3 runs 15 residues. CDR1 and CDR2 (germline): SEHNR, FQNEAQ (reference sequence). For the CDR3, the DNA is TGTGCCAGCAGCTTAGTACAGGGGGCATACAATGAGCAGTTCTTC. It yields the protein CASSLVQGAYNEQFF. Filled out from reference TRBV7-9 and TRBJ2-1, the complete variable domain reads DTGVSQNPRHKITKRGQNVTFRCDPISEHNRLYWYRQTLGQGPEFLTYFQNEAQLEKSRLLSDRFSAERPKGSFSTLEIQRTEQGDSAMYLCASSLVQGAYNEQFFGPGTRLTVL.

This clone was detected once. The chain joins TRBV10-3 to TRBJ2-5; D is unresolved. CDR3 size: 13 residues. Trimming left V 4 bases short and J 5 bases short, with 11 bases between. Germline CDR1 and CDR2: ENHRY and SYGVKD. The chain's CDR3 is CAISASKGETQYF. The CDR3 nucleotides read TGTGCCATCAGTGCCTCGAAGGGTGAGACCCAGTACTTC.

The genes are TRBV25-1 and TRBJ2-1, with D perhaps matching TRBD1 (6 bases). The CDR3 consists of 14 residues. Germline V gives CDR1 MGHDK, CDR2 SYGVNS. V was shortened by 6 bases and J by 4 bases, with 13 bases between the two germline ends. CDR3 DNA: TGTGCCAGCAGCCCGCAAGGGGGTTACAATGAGCAGTTCTTC. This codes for CASSPQGGYNEQFF.

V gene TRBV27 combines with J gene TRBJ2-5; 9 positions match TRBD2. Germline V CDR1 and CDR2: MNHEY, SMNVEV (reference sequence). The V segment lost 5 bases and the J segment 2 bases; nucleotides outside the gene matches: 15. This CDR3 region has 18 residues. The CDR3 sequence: CASSPLSPSGASQETQYF. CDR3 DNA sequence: TGTGCCAGCAGTCCCCTTTCCCCTAGCGGGGCCTCTCAAGAGACCCAGTACTTC.

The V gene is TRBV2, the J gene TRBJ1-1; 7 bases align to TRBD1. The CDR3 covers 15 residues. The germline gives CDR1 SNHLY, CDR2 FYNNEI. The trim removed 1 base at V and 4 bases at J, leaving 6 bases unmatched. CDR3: CASSEVGAGGTEAFF. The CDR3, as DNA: TGTGCCAGCAGTGAAGTGGGGGCAGGGGGCACTGAAGCTTTCTTT. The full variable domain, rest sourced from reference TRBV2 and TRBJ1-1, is EPEVTQTPSHQVTQMGQEVILRCVPISNHLYFYWYRQILGQKVEFLVSFYNNEISEKSEIFDDQFSVERPDGSNFTLKIRSTKLEDSAMYFCASSEVGAGGTEAFFGQGTRLTVV.

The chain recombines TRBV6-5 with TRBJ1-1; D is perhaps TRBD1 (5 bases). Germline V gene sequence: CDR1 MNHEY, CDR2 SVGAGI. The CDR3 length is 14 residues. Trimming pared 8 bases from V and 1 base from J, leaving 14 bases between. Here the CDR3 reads CASCLLRENTEAFF. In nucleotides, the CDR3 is TGTGCCAGCTGTTTGCTCAGGGAGAACACTGAAGCTTTCTTT.

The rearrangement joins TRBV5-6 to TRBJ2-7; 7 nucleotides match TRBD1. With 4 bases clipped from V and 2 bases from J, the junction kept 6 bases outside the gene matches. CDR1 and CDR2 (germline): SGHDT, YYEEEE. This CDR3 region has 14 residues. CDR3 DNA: TGTGCCAGCAGCGCAGGACAGGTAGCCTACGAGCAGTACTTC. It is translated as CASSAGQVAYEQYF.

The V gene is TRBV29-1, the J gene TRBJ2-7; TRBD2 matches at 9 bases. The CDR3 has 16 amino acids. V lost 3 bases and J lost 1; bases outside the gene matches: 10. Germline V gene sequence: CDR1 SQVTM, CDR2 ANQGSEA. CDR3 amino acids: CSVELAGVSGSYEQYF. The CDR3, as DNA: TGCAGCGTTGAGTTAGCGGGAGTTTCAGGGTCCTACGAGCAGTACTTC.

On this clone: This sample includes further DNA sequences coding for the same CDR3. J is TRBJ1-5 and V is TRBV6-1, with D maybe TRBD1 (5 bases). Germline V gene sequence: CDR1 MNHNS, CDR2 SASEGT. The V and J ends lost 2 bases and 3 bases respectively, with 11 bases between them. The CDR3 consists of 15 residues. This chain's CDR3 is CASSELRGLNQPQHF. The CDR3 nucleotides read TGTGCCAGCAGTGAACTAAGGGGCCTCAATCAGCCCCAGCATTTT.